This TCR beta chain is from a study of OX40 agonist ivuxolimab in advanced cancers. Profiling relied on immunoSEQ multiplex PCR, and the TCRdb table lists in-frame clones only, not all of them. The table has 55,000 to 80,000 clones, 70% to 90% seen once. V lost 0 bases and J lost 4, with 13 bases in between. The CDR3 has 15 residues. The germline CDR1 and CDR2 sequences are SGDLS and YYNGEE. Individuals having autoimmune disease history or systemic immunosuppression were not enrolled. Points on this clone: Its antigen is still unknown.

Study-level findings and limits: Expanded clones tended on average to be more numerous among CD8+ T cells than CD4+. Low normalized T-cell clonal expansion was additionally recorded for some nonresponders.

The TCR sequence derives from an adult with an advanced solid tumor such as melanoma, head and neck, liver or kidney cancer. The chain is built from TRBV9 and TRBJ1-2; D is unclear. This specimen was CD4+ or CD8+ T cells sorted from blood, taken in a trial of the OX40 agonist ivuxolimab. The CDR3 DNA follows: TGTGCCAGCAGCGTAGATCCGGACCGAAGCTATGGCTACACCTTC. It translates to CASSVDPDRSYGYTF.